This is a list of T cell receptor beta chains from one sample in a study of cytomegalovirus exposure and HLA in healthy donors. Data came from immunoSEQ multiplex PCR; TCRdb stores just in-frame clones and leaves some out. The sample lists 130,000 or so clones, roughly four fifths occurring once. Sequenced: PBMCs. The source of these receptors is a man younger than 30 in good health and CMV-seropositive. CDR3s include the opening cysteine and the closing phenylalanine or tryptophan. A D gene is named only where the DNA matches it firmly. Not all rows give a size; the values are once, few, many and, for expanded clones, a class.

. TRBJ2-6 TRBV4-1 . TGCGCCAGTGGTGTCGGGGCTGGGGCCAACGTCCTGACTTTC CASGVGAGANVLTF
. TRBJ2-7 TRBV13 TRBD2 TGTGCCAGCAGCCCGACCCTAGCGGGAAGCTCCTACGAGCAGTACTTC CASSPTLAGSSYEQYF
. TRBJ1-1 TRBV6-1 . TGTGCCAGCAGTGATCTGGTGACTGCCTTCACTGAAGCTTTCTTT CASSDLVTAFTEAFF
. TRBJ2-3 TRBV19 TRBD1 TGTGCCAGTAGTATAATAGACAGGGCCGCAGATACGCAGTATTTT CASSIIDRAADTQYF
. TRBJ2-1 TRBV27 . TGTGCCAGCAGTTTATCGACAGTGGCCGATGAGCAGTTCTTC CASSLSTVADEQFF
few TRBJ1-2 TRBV21-1 . TGTGCCAGCAGGCGACAGGGGCACTATGGCTACACCTTC CASRRQGHYGYTF
. TRBJ2-3 TRBV5-1 TRBD1 TGCGCCAGCAGCTTTTGGACAGGGAGCACAGATACGCAGTATTTT CASSFWTGSTDTQYF
few TRBJ2-1 TRBV6-8 TRBD2 TGTGCCAGCAGTTATAGCGGGGCCTTAGACAATGAGCAGTTCTTC CASSYSGALDNEQFF
. TRBJ1-2 TRBV7-8 TRBD1 TGTGCCAGCAGCTTACTACAGGGGGCAGTAGGCTACACCTTC CASSLLQGAVGYTF
. TRBJ2-7 TRBV6-6 TRBD2 TGTGCCAGCAGTTACTCCCGACTAGCGACCTACGAGCAGTACTTC CASSYSRLATYEQYF
. TRBJ2-5 TRBV11-2 . TGTGCCAGCAGCAAAGCGGGCGGTCAAGAGACCCAGTACTTC CASSKAGGQETQYF
. TRBJ2-7 TRBV6-5 . TGTGCCAGCAGTCGCTTAGCGGAATCCTACGAGCAGTACTTC CASSRLAESYEQYF
. TRBJ1-5 TRBV5-6 . TGTGCCAGCAGCTTGCCCAGGGTGCCCCATGGCAATCAGCCCCAGCATTTT CASSLPRVPHGNQPQHF
once TRBJ2-3 TRBV28 . TGTGCCAGCAGCCCCAGAACAGATACGCAGTATTTT CASSPRTDTQYF
. TRBJ2-2 TRBV27 . TGTGCCAGCGTGTCCTTATTCGGGGAGCTGTTTTTT CASVSLFGELFF
. TRBJ2-1 TRBV27 TRBD1 TGTGCCAGCAGTTCCCCCGGGACAGGGGTCAATGAGCAGTTCTTC CASSSPGTGVNEQFF
. TRBJ2-3 TRBV9 TRBD2 TGTGCCAGCAGCGTAGAGGGCAGGGCAAGCGGGAGGGGGAGAGATACGCAGTATTTT CASSVEGRASGRGRDTQYF
. TRBJ2-1 TRBV7-8 TRBD2 TGTGCCAGCAGCTTAGAAGTTGCAGATAGCGGGAGGAATGAGCAGTTCTTC CASSLEVADSGRNEQFF
. TRBJ1-5 TRBV5-1 TRBD1 TGCGCCAGCAGCTCGGGTCAGGGGGAGCCCCAGCATTTT CASSSGQGEPQHF
. TRBJ2-7 TRBV4-1 TRBD2 TGCGCCAGCAGCCACCGAGGACTAGCGGGCGAGCAGTACTTC CASSHRGLAGEQYF
. TRBJ2-7 TRBV5-1 . TGCGCCAGCAGCGTAGGGGTCGAGCAGTACTTC CASSVGVEQYF
. TRBJ1-5 TRBV28 TRBD1 TGTGCCAGCAGTTTTCAGGGGGAGGGCAATCAGCCCCAGCATTTT CASSFQGEGNQPQHF
. TRBJ1-4 TRBV5-1 . TGCGCCAGCAGCGCCTACGTTGCAACTAATGAAAAACTGTTTTTT CASSAYVATNEKLFF
. TRBJ2-3 TRBV6-1 TRBD2 TGTGCCAGCACACTAGCGGCTAGCACAGATACGCAGTATTTT CASTLAASTDTQYF
. TRBJ2-7 TRBV29-1 . TGCAGCGTTGAAGATCCTACTAGCTTATCCTACGAGCAGTACTTC CSVEDPTSLSYEQYF
. TRBJ1-2 TRBV5-4 . TGTGCCAGCAGACTCGGGTCAGAGTGGCGCTACACCTTC CASRLGSEWRYTF
. TRBJ2-7 TRBV6-5 TRBD1 TGTGCCAGCAGTTCGGCCGGGACAGGGCAATACGAGCAGTACTTC CASSSAGTGQYEQYF
. TRBJ1-4 TRBV7-6 . TGTGCCAGCAGCTCCAGACTGAGGGAAAAACTGTTTTTT CASSSRLREKLFF
. TRBJ2-7 TRBV7-9 . TGTGCCAGCAGCTTAGATTTTGTGGGCTCCGAGCAGTACTTC CASSLDFVGSEQYF
. TRBJ1-2 TRBV28 TRBD1 TGTGCCAGCAGTTTAGACAGGGGAGTCGATGGCTACACCTTC CASSLDRGVDGYTF
. TRBJ1-1 TRBV28 . TGTGCCAGCAGTTCTCCGGACAGCATGAACACTGAAGCTTTCTTT CASSSPDSMNTEAFF
. TRBJ1-5 TRBV5-8 . TGTGCCAGCAGACAGGCTCTCAATCAGCCCCAGCATTTT CASRQALNQPQHF
few TRBJ2-3 TRBV7-2 TRBD2 TGTGCCAGCAGCTCGAGACTAGCGGGGCTAAGCACAGATACGCAGTATTTT CASSSRLAGLSTDTQYF
. TRBJ2-7 TRBV2 . TGTGCCAGCAGTGAAGAAGCCCTGGCAGGAAGCTCCTACGAGCAGTACTTC CASSEEALAGSSYEQYF
. TRBJ2-7 TRBV7-9 TRBD1 TGTGCCAGCAGCGACCGGGACAGGGGGGGGTACGAGCAGTACTTC CASSDRDRGGYEQYF
once TRBJ2-5 TRBV18 . TGTGCCAGCTCACAAGGGGTACAAGAGACCCAGTACTTC CASSQGVQETQYF
few TRBJ2-7 TRBV11-2 . TGTGCCAGCAGCTTCGGACAGAACTACGAGCAGTACTTC CASSFGQNYEQYF
. TRBJ1-2 TRBV27 TRBD1 TGTGCCACCCCCAGGGGGCTTTCTCGTAGCTACACCTTC CATPRGLSRSYTF
once TRBJ2-7 TRBV5-4 . TGTGCCAGCAGCTTGGGGGGGGAGGTTACCTACGAGCAGTACTTC CASSLGGEVTYEQYF
few TRBJ2-3 TRBV11-3 . TGTGCCAGCAGCTCGACAGATACGCAGTATTTT CASSSTDTQYF
. TRBJ2-5 TRBV14 . TGTGCCAGCAGCTCCCGTCGGGATGCGCGTCCCCAAGAGACCCAGTACTTC CASSSRRDARPQETQYF
. TRBJ1-1 TRBV25-1 . TGTGCCAGCAGTGTAGCTGCGAACACTGAAGCTTTCTTT CASSVAANTEAFF
few TRBJ2-1 TRBV5-1 TRBD1 TGCGCCAGCAGTACAGAGGACAGGGAAAATGAGCAGTTCTTC CASSTEDRENEQFF
. TRBJ1-5 TRBV27 TRBD1 TGTGCCAGCAGTTCCGGACAGGGGCCCCAGCATTTT CASSSGQGPQHF
. TRBJ1-1 TRBV18 TRBD1 TGTGCCAGCTCGGACAGGGGGCTGGATGGCACTGAAGCTTTCTTT CASSDRGLDGTEAFF
. TRBJ2-7 TRBV11-2 TRBD2 TGTGCCAGCAGCTCCAGGGAGCGGGGCTCCTACGAGCAGTACTTC CASSSRERGSYEQYF
. TRBJ2-7 TRBV5-1 TRBD1 TGCGCCAGCAGCACCAGGGACAGGGTTGACGAGCAGTACTTC CASSTRDRVDEQYF
. TRBJ2-1 TRBV7-9 . TGTGCCAGCAGCTTGGGGAGAGGGGCCATGGGGGCGAATGAGCAGTTCTTC CASSLGRGAMGANEQFF
. TRBJ1-2 TRBV6-5 . TGTGCCAGCAGTTACTCGAAGCTGGGAGGAGGCTACACCTTC CASSYSKLGGGYTF
. TRBJ1-1 TRBV6-5 TRBD1 TGTGCCAGCCATTCTCCTGGGACAGGGGGAACTGAAGCTTTCTTT CASHSPGTGGTEAFF
. TRBJ2-3 TRBV15 TRBD1 TGTGCCACCAGCGCCCGACAGGGAAGAGATACGCAGTATTTT CATSARQGRDTQYF